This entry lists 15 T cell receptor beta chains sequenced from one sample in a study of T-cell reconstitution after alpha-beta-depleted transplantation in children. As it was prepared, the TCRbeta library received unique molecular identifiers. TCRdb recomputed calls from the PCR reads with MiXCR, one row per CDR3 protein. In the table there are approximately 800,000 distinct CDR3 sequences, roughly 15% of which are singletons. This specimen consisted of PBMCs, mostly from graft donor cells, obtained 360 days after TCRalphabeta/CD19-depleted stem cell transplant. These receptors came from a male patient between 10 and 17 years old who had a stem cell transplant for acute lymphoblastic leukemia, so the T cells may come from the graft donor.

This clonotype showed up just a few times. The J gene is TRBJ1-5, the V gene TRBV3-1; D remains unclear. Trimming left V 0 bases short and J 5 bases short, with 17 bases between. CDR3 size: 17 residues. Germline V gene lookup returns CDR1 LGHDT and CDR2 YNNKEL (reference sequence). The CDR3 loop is CASSQDSIGTGDQPQHF. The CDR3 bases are TGTGCCAGCAGCCAAGATTCTATCGGAACGGGAGATCAGCCCCAGCATTTT.

CDR3 sequence reads: CASSYRPSGGTDTQYF. The DNA for the CDR3 is TGCGCCAGCAGCTATCGACCTAGCGGGGGCACAGATACGCAGTATTTT. The chain has TRBV5-1 and TRBJ2-3; TRBD2 agrees at 9 bases. This CDR3 has 16 residues. J was trimmed by 1 base and V by 3 bases; bases with no gene match: 6. CDR1 SGHRS and CDR2 YFSETQ come from the germline V gene.

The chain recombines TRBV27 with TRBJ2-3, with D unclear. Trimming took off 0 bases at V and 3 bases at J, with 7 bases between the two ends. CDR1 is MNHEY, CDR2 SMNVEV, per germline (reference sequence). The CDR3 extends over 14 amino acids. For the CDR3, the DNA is TGTGCCAGCAGTTTATCGACCGTTACAGATACGCAGTATTTT. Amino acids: CASSLSTVTDTQYF.

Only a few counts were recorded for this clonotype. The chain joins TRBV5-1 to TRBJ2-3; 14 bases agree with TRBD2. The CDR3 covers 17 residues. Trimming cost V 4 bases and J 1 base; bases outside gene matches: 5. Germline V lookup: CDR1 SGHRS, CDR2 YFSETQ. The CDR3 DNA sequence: TGCGCCAGCAGCCTGGGACTAGCGGGAGTTGGCACAGATACGCAGTATTTT. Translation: CASSLGLAGVGTDTQYF.

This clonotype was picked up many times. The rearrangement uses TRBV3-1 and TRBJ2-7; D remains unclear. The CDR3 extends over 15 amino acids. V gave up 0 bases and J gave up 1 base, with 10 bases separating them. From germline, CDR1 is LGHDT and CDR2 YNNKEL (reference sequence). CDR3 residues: CASSQDSLWSYEQYF. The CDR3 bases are TGTGCCAGCAGCCAAGACTCGCTATGGTCCTACGAGCAGTACTTC.

Here the CDR3 reads CASSQDRTAGTRELFF. The CDR3 bases are TGTGCCAGCAGCCAGGATCGGACAGCCGGGACTAGGGAGCTGTTTTTT. The chain couples TRBV4-2 to TRBJ2-2; D is perhaps TRBD2 (7 bases). Germline CDR1 reads LGHNA; CDR2 reads YNFKEQ. The CDR3 runs to 16 residues. Between the trimmed V and J ends, which lost 3 bases and 9 bases, there was a span of 20 bases.

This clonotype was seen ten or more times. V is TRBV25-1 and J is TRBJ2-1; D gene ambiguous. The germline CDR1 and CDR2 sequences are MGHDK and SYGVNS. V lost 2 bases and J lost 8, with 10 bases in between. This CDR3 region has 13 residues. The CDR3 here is CASSELEGYEQFF. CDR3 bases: TGTGCCAGCAGTGAACTAGAAGGTTATGAGCAGTTCTTC.

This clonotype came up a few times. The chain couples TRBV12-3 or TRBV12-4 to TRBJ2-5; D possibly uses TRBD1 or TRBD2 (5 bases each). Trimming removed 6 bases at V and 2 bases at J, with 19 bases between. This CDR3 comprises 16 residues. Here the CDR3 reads CASRALERGRQETQYF. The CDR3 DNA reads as TGTGCCAGCAGGGCGCTCGAGAGGGGACGACAAGAGACCCAGTACTTC.

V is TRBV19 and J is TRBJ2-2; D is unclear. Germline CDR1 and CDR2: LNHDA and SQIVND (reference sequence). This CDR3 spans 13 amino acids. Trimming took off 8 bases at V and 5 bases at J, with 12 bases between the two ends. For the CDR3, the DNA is TGTGCCAGTGGGTTGACGGCAACCGGGGAGCTGTTTTTT. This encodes CASGLTATGELFF.

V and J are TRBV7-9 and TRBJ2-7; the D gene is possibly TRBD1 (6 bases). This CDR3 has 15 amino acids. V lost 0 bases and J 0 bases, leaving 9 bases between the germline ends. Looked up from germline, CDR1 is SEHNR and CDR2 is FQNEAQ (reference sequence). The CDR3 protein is CASSLARGHSYEQYF. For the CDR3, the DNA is TGTGCCAGCAGCTTAGCCAGGGGACACTCCTACGAGCAGTACTTC.

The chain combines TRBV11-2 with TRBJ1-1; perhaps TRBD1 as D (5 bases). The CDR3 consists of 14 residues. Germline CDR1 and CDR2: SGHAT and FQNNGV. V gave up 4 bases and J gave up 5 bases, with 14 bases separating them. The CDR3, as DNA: TGTGCCAGCAGCTACACGGCAGGGTGGACTGAAGCTTTCTTT. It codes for CASSYTAGWTEAFF. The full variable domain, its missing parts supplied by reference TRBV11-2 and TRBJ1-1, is EAGVAQSPRYKIIEKRQSVAFWCNPISGHATLYWYQQILGQGPKLLIQFQNNGVVDDSQLPKDRFSAERLKGVDSTLKIQPAKLEDSAVYLCASSYTAGWTEAFFGQGTRLTVV.

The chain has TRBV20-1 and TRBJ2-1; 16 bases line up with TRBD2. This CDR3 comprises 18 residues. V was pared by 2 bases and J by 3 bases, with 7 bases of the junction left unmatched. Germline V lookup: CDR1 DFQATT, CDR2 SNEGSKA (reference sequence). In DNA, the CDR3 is TGCAGTGCTAGACCTGGGACTAGCGGGAGGGCCTTCTACAATGAGCAGTTCTTC. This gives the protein CSARPGTSGRAFYNEQFF.

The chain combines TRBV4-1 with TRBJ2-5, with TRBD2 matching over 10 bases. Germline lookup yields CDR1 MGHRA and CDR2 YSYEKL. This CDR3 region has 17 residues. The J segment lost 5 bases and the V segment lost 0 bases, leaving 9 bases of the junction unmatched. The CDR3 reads CASSQDQTSGKVETQYF. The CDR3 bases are TGCGCCAGCAGCCAAGATCAAACTAGCGGGAAGGTCGAGACCCAGTACTTC.

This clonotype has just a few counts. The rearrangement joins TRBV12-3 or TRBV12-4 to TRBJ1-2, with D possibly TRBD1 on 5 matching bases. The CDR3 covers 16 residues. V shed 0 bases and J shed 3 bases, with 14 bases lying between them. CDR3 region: CASSLAGESAHYGYTF. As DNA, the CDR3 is TGTGCCAGCAGTTTAGCGGGGGAATCGGCGCACTATGGCTACACCTTC.

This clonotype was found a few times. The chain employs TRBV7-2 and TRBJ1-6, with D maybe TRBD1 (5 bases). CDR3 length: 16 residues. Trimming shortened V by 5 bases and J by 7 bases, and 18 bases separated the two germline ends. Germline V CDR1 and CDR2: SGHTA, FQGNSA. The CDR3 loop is CASSMQGIRGNSPLHF. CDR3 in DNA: TGTGCCAGCAGCATGCAGGGTATCCGGGGGAATTCACCCCTCCACTTT.